These 26 T cell receptor beta chains were all obtained from the same sample, sequenced in a study of follicular helper T cells after annual influenza vaccination. Some clones are missing from TCRdb's copy, which holds only in-frame ones; the method was immunoSEQ multiplex PCR. This table holds some 2,500 clones, 70% to 90% found once. Documented time point: 2014-2015 season, pre-vaccination. The material was CXCR5+ CD38+ circulating T follicular helper cells from blood, obtained on the day of influenza vaccination. Described subset: circulating Tfh, non-naive CD4+CXCR5+PD-1+ (ICOS+CD38+ or ICOS-CD38-). The receptors stem from an adult who received the influenza vaccine.

The rearrangement uses TRBV7-2 and TRBJ1-2, with a possible D match to TRBD1 (5 bases). V was trimmed by 5 bases and J by 8 bases, leaving 18 bases between them. The germline V gene has CDR1 SGHTA and CDR2 FQGNSA. The CDR3 runs to 14 residues. CDR3 region: CASSLDSGQRGYTF. The CDR3 nucleotides read TGTGCCAGCAGCCTAGACAGTGGGCAAAGAGGCTACACCTTC.

The chain employs TRBV19 and TRBJ1-5, with D possibly TRBD1 on 5 matching bases. V was clipped by 6 bases and J by 7 bases, with 13 bases between them. CDR1 is LNHDA and CDR2 is SQIVND in the germline V gene (reference sequence). This CDR3 is built from 13 residues. In DNA, the CDR3 is TGTGCCAGTAGGGGGGGGTTGGACCAGCCCCAGCATTTT. Translation gives CASRGGLDQPQHF.

The rearrangement joins TRBV30 to TRBJ2-3; TRBD2 aligns across 8 bases. J gave up 0 bases and V 5 bases, and 10 bases lay outside the gene matches. CDR3 length: 16 amino acids. CDR1 and CDR2 from the germline V gene are GTSNPN and SVGIG (reference sequence). The CDR3 sequence: CAWALLGGGSTDTQYF. The CDR3 bases are TGTGCCTGGGCCCTCTTGGGCGGGGGGAGCACAGATACGCAGTATTTT.

This chain uses TRBV6-6 with TRBJ2-2; D may be TRBD1 (6 bases). There are 16 residues in the CDR3. Trimming stripped 4 bases from V and 8 bases from J, with 20 bases between. Germline V lookup: CDR1 MNHNY, CDR2 SVGAGI (reference sequence). The CDR3 nucleotides read TGTGCCAGCAGTTCCCCGCCGGTGGGGGCGCGGGGGGAGCTGTTTTTT. It encodes CASSSPPVGARGELFF.

CDR3 DNA sequence: TGTGCCAGCAGCTTAGGGTATACTAGCACAGATACGCAGTATTTT. Encoded protein: CASSLGYTSTDTQYF. The V gene is TRBV7-2, the J gene TRBJ2-3; D is unresolved. The CDR3 spans 15 residues. V lost 1 base and J 0 bases, leaving 8 bases between the germline ends. Germline CDR1 SGHTA, CDR2 FQGNSA.

The V gene is TRBV2, the J gene TRBJ1-5; no clear D. CDR1 is SNHLY, CDR2 FYNNEI, per germline. With 2 bases removed from V and 6 bases from J, the gap between germline ends came to 11 bases. This CDR3 contains 14 residues. The CDR3 protein is CASSEMGSAQPQHF. DNA for the CDR3: TGTGCCAGCAGTGAAATGGGCTCGGCTCAGCCCCAGCATTTT.

The chain has TRBV5-4 and TRBJ1-1; weak D call: TRBD1 (5 bases). This CDR3 is 15 amino acids long. Germline CDR1 and CDR2: SGHNT and YYREEE (reference sequence). Deletions cut 0 bases from V and 0 bases from J, with 9 bases between. CDR3 protein: CASSLAGGLNTEAFF. CDR3 DNA sequence: TGTGCCAGCAGCTTGGCGGGGGGTCTGAACACTGAAGCTTTCTTT.

The CDR3 loop is CASSIPSRRGRAAKNIQYF. The CDR3 coding sequence is TGTGCCAGTAGTATCCCATCAAGAAGAGGCAGGGCGGCCAAAAACATTCAGTACTTC. The chain couples TRBV19 to TRBJ2-4; tentative D call: TRBD1 (5 bases). The V gene's germline CDR1 is LNHDA and CDR2 SQIVND (reference sequence). The CDR3 totals 19 residues. V was clipped by 3 bases and J by 1 base, with 22 bases between them. The whole variable domain, filled in from reference TRBV19 and TRBJ2-4, reads DGGITQSPKYLFRKEGQNVTLSCEQNLNHDAMYWYRQDPGQGLRLIYYSQIVNDFQKGDIAEGYSVSREKKESFPLTVTSAQKNPTAFYLCASSIPSRRGRAAKNIQYFGAGTRLSVL.

CDR3: CASSFTSDGTQYF. CDR3 in DNA: TGTGCCAGCAGCTTTACTAGCGACGGTACGCAGTATTTT. The genes are TRBV13 and TRBJ2-3; 7 bases match TRBD2. The junction had 5 bases not matched to a gene; V was cut back by 3 bases and J by 8 bases. Germline V gene data show CDR1 as PRHDT and CDR2 as FYEKMQ (reference sequence). This CDR3 contains 13 residues. The full variable domain, completed using reference TRBV13 and TRBJ2-3, is AAGVIQSPRHLIKEKRETATLKCYPIPRHDTVYWYQQGPGQDPQFLISFYEKMQSDKGSIPDRFSAQQFSDYHSELNMSSLELGDSALYFCASSFTSDGTQYFGPGTRLTVL.

The V and J genes are TRBV6-1 and TRBJ2-1; 10 positions agree with TRBD2. Germline V gene lookup returns CDR1 MNHNS and CDR2 SASEGT. The CDR3 is made up of 13 amino acids. J was trimmed by 7 bases and V by 10 bases; bases with no gene match: 7. CDR3 DNA: TGTGCCACCCGGGAAGCGGGGGGGAATGAGCAGTTCTTC. The encoded protein is CATREAGGNEQFF.

The V gene is TRBV7-9, the J gene TRBJ2-5; D is possibly TRBD2 (5 bases). Germline V lookup: CDR1 SEHNR, CDR2 FQNEAQ (reference sequence). This CDR3 region has 13 residues. V was pared by 4 bases and J by 3 bases, with 9 bases between. Here the CDR3 reads CASSYGVKETQYF. The CDR3 region has the DNA TGTGCCAGCAGCTACGGGGTTAAAGAGACCCAGTACTTC.

The chain employs TRBV10-3 and TRBJ2-2; D gene ambiguous. In germline, CDR1 is ENHRY, CDR2 SYGVKD. The CDR3 loop spans 17 amino acids. Trimming removed 3 bases at V and 1 base at J, with 15 bases between. CDR3 residues: CAISELSDPGNTGELFF. Here the CDR3 DNA reads TGTGCCATCAGTGAACTCTCTGACCCAGGGAACACCGGGGAGCTGTTTTTT.

The chain links TRBV6-4 to TRBJ2-1; 9 positions agree with TRBD2. The CDR3 length is 18 residues. CDR1 is MRHNA and CDR2 is SNTAGT in the germline V gene. Trimming at V came to 6 bases and at J to 0 bases, leaving 12 bases not matched to a gene. In nucleotides, the CDR3 is TGTGCCAGCAGCCTTTTCATGCGGGGGGGGAGCTCCTACAATGAGCAGTTCTTC. Residues: CASSLFMRGGSSYNEQFF.

The chain has TRBV20-1 and TRBJ2-3; the D is unclear. The CDR3 totals 11 residues. Trimming removed 7 bases from V and 2 bases from J, with 7 bases in between. Germline lookup yields CDR1 DFQATT and CDR2 SNEGSKA (reference sequence). The CDR3 spells CSGSFTDTQYF. In DNA, the CDR3 is TGCAGTGGTTCCTTCACAGATACGCAGTATTTT.

Only a few counts were recorded for this clone. The chain joins TRBV9 to TRBJ2-2; TRBD1 might be the D (5 bases). The CDR3 runs to 16 residues. V lost 2 bases, J lost 6 bases, and 17 bases lay in between. Germline CDR1 SGDLS, CDR2 YYNGEE. The CDR3 is CASSVRTVGLPGELFF. The CDR3 DNA reads as TGTGCCAGCAGCGTCCGGACGGTGGGGCTGCCCGGGGAGCTGTTTTTT. Drawing the rest from reference TRBV9 and TRBJ2-2, the complete variable domain is DSGVTQTPKHLITATGQRVTLRCSPRSGDLSVYWYQQSLDQGLQFLIQYYNGEERAKGNILERFSAQQFPDLHSELNLSSLELGDSALYFCASSVRTVGLPGELFFGEGSRLTVL.

The CDR3 protein is CASSPRQGWTPLHF. CDR3 sequence (DNA): TGTGCCAGCAGCCCTCGACAGGGGTGGACACCCCTCCACTTT. V is TRBV7-9 and J is TRBJ1-6; TRBD1 matches at 8 bases. The V segment lost 5 bases and the J segment 11 bases; nucleotides outside the gene matches: 8. The V gene's germline CDR1 is SEHNR and CDR2 FQNEAQ (reference sequence). The CDR3 is made up of 14 amino acids.

This sequence joins TRBV5-1 and TRBJ1-1, with a weak D call TRBD1 (5 bases). Trimming removed 0 bases from V and 10 bases from J, with 19 bases in between. CDR1 and CDR2 (germline): SGHRS, YFSETQ. This CDR3 comprises 15 residues. CDR3 sequence reads: CASSLDVGRVSAAFF. CDR3 DNA sequence: TGCGCCAGCAGCTTGGATGTGGGGCGCGTCTCCGCAGCTTTCTTT.

The chain uses TRBV6-5 and TRBJ1-2; TRBD1 agrees at 8 bases. With V trimmed by 6 bases and J by 7 bases, 10 bases remained unmatched. This CDR3 has 14 residues. CDR1 and CDR2 from the germline V gene are MNHEY and SVGAGI. The CDR3, as DNA: TGTGCCAGCAGCCCCGGGACAGGACGGGTTGGCTACACCTTC. Its protein is CASSPGTGRVGYTF.

The V gene is TRBV14, the J gene TRBJ1-2; weak D call: TRBD1 (6 bases). The CDR3 is 17 residues long. Germline CDR1 and CDR2: SGHDN and FVKESK. Trimming pared 1 base from V and 4 bases from J, leaving 19 bases between. The CDR3 DNA sequence: TGTGCCAGCAGCCAAGGGCAGGGGCTTAAGTATGCCTATGGCTACACCTTC. Amino acids: CASSQGQGLKYAYGYTF. The whole variable domain, filled in from reference TRBV14 and TRBJ1-2, reads EAGVTQFPSHSVIEKGQTVTLRCDPISGHDNLYWYRRVMGKEIKFLLHFVKESKQDESGMPNNRFLAERTGGTYSTLKVQPAELEDSGVYFCASSQGQGLKYAYGYTFGSGTRLTVV.

V is TRBV2 and J is TRBJ1-1; 10 positions agree with TRBD1. Trimming cost V 6 bases and J 5 bases; bases outside gene matches: 9. Germline CDR1 is SNHLY and CDR2 is FYNNEI. The length of the CDR3 is 15 residues. The CDR3 coding sequence is TGTGCCAGCAGAACAGGACAGGGGGGACCGACTGAAGCTTTCTTT. Translating it yields CASRTGQGGPTEAFF.

The chain is built from TRBV7-8 and TRBJ1-2; TRBD1 might be the D (6 bases). The ends were cut back, 5 bases at V and 4 bases at J, with 17 bases in the middle. The CDR3 has 15 amino acids. Germline CDR1 SGHVS, CDR2 FQNEAQ. The CDR3 nucleotides are TGTGCCAGCAGCGCGACCCGACAGGTTCTCTATGGCTACACCTTC. Translating it yields CASSATRQVLYGYTF. Full variable domain (missing parts from reference TRBV7-8 and TRBJ1-2): GAGVSQSPRYKVAKRGQDVALRCDPISGHVSLFWYQQALGQGPEFLTYFQNEAQLDKSGLPSDRFFAERPEGSVSTLKIQRTQQEDSAVYLCASSATRQVLYGYTFGSGTRLTVV.

This chain connects TRBV7-9 to TRBJ2-7; TRBD2 is a possible D gene (5 bases). Trimming took off 7 bases at V and 7 bases at J, with 14 bases between the two ends. Germline assignment: CDR1 SEHNR and CDR2 FQNEAQ (reference sequence). This CDR3 is built from 12 residues. CDR3 sequence: CASNPSSGEQYF. CDR3 DNA sequence: TGTGCCAGCAACCCTAGTTCGGGGGAGCAGTACTTC.

This rearrangement joins TRBV5-1 to TRBJ2-3; TRBD1 matches at 7 bases. The germline V gene encodes CDR1 SGHRS and CDR2 YFSETQ. The CDR3 is 14 residues long. V dropped 4 bases and J dropped 3; count of bases not matched to a gene: 5. This CDR3 is CASSMDRSTDTQYF. The CDR3 DNA sequence: TGCGCCAGCAGCATGGACAGGAGTACAGATACGCAGTATTTT. Using reference TRBV5-1 and TRBJ2-3 for the parts outside the CDR3, the full variable domain is KAGVTQTPRYLIKTRGQQVTLSCSPISGHRSVSWYQQTPGQGLQFLFEYFSETQRNKGNFPGRFSGRQFSNSRSEMNVSTLELGDSALYLCASSMDRSTDTQYFGPGTRLTVL.

This rearrangement joins TRBV5-1 to TRBJ1-2, with D tentatively TRBD1 (6 bases). The germline V gene has CDR1 SGHRS and CDR2 YFSETQ. Between the trimmed V and J ends, which lost 4 bases and 8 bases, there was a span of 15 bases. The CDR3 runs 13 residues. The CDR3 is CASSAGQLYGYTF. The CDR3, as DNA: TGCGCCAGCAGCGCCGGACAGCTGTACGGCTACACCTTC. Full variable domain (missing parts from reference TRBV5-1 and TRBJ1-2): KAGVTQTPRYLIKTRGQQVTLSCSPISGHRSVSWYQQTPGQGLQFLFEYFSETQRNKGNFPGRFSGRQFSNSRSEMNVSTLELGDSALYLCASSAGQLYGYTFGSGTRLTVV.

V gene TRBV18 combines with J gene TRBJ2-7; tentatively, D is TRBD2 (5 bases). This CDR3 region has 15 residues. Trimming left V 4 bases short and J 0 bases short, with 13 bases between. Germline V gene sequence: CDR1 KGHSH, CDR2 LQKENI. The CDR3 here is CASSQVKTTSYEQYF. The CDR3 nucleotides are TGTGCCAGCTCACAGGTAAAGACTACCTCCTACGAGCAGTACTTC.

This chain connects TRBV5-5 to TRBJ1-2, with D tentatively TRBD1 (6 bases). Germline values: CDR1 SGHKS, CDR2 YYEKEE (reference sequence). The V end was cut by 4 bases, the J end by 8 bases, with 18 bases between. This CDR3 contains 14 residues. CDR3: CASSPGQPPRGYTF. The CDR3 region has the DNA TGTGCCAGCAGCCCAGGACAGCCCCCGAGGGGCTACACCTTC.